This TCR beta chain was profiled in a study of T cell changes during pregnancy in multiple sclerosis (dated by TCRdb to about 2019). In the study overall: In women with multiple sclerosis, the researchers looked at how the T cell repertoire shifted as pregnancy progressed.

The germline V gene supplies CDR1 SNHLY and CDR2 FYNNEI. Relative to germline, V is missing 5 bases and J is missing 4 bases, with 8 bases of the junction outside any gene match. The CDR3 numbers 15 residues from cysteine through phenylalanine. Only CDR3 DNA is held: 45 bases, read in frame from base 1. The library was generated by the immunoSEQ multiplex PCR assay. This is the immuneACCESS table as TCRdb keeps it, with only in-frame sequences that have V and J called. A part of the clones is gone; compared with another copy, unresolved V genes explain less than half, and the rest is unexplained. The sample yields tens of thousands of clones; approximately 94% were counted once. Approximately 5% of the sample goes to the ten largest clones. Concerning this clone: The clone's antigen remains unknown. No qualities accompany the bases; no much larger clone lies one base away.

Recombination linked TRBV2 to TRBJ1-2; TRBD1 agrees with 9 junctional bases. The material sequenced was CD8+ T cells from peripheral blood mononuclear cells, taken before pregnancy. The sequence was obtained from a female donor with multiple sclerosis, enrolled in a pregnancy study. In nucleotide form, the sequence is TGTGCCAGCAGTCCGGACAGGGGTTGGGTCTATGGCTACACCTTC. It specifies CASSPDRGWVYGYTF.